The T cell receptor beta chain described here comes from a study of blood T cell repertoires in COVID-19. For the study at large: Nucleic acid was either cDNA or gDNA, and it came from T cells, B-cell-depleted T cells, or PBMCs.

Germline V gene sequence: CDR1 SGHRS, CDR2 YFSETQ. The CDR3 extends over 15 amino acids. The trim removed 2 bases at V and 0 bases at J, leaving 1 base unmatched. This clone showed up just a few times. Assay used: immunoSEQ multiplex PCR; TCRdb lists only in-frame clones, some missing. The table lists roughly 240,000 clones, 83% of them singletons. This TCR derives from a man aged 55 to 70 who had recovered from COVID-19. The source material was peripheral blood. The chain employs TRBV5-1 and TRBJ2-2; TRBD1 aligns across 7 bases. The CDR3 nucleotides are TGCGCCAGCAGCTTCACAGGGGCGAACACCGGGGAGCTGTTTTTT. It encodes CASSFTGANTGELFF.